These 27 T cell receptor beta chains came from one sample sequenced in a study of blood T cell repertoires in COVID-19. Here immunoSEQ multiplex PCR was the method, and the copy in TCRdb shows in-frame clones only, minus some. The sample yields over 200,000 clones, 87% seen once. The sample comprised peripheral blood. These TCRs come from a woman between 50 and 59 years old with acute or convalescent COVID-19.

The chain links TRBV5-1 to TRBJ2-3, with 14 bases identical to TRBD2. Germline V CDR1 and CDR2: SGHRS, YFSETQ. V dropped 4 bases and J dropped 5; count of bases not matched to a gene: 3. This CDR3 is built from 15 residues. The CDR3 DNA sequence: TGCGCCAGCAGCCTGGGACTAGCGGGAGTAGATACGCAGTATTTT. Amino acids: CASSLGLAGVDTQYF.

This sequence joins TRBV19 and TRBJ2-3, with 7 bases matching TRBD2. CDR1 and CDR2 (germline): LNHDA, SQIVND (reference sequence). J was trimmed by 5 bases and V by 2 bases; bases with no gene match: 7. This CDR3 region has 15 residues. For the CDR3, the DNA is TGTGCCAGTAGTATAAGGCGGGAGCTAGGAGATACGCAGTATTTT. Its protein product is CASSIRRELGDTQYF.

Turning to this clone: Other DNA sequences in the same sample also yield this CDR3. The chain recombines TRBV18 with TRBJ2-7; D perhaps matches TRBD2 (5 bases). Trimming cost V 3 bases and J 1 base, with 10 bases left between them. The germline CDR1 and CDR2 sequences are KGHSH and LQKENI. CDR3 length equals 14 residues. For the CDR3, the DNA is TGTGCCAGCTCACCGCCTAGCTTATCCTACGAGCAGTACTTC. Its translation is CASSPPSLSYEQYF.

The chain joins TRBV28 to TRBJ1-2; D gene unclear. CDR3 length: 14 residues. Trimming left V 2 bases short and J 2 bases short, with 9 bases between. In germline, CDR1 is MDHEN, CDR2 SYDVKM. The CDR3 DNA is TGTGCCAGCAGTTTAAAAGGAGCAAACTATGGCTACACCTTC. As protein: CASSLKGANYGYTF.

This clone was detected only once. This chain joins TRBV4-1 and TRBJ2-1; a possible D gene is TRBD2 (6 bases). Per the germline V gene, CDR1 is MGHRA and CDR2 is YSYEKL. Deletions cut 4 bases from V and 6 bases from J, with 16 bases between. CDR3 length: 15 residues. The CDR3 is CASSPRVGGRNEQFF. The DNA of the CDR3 is TGCGCCAGCAGCCCGAGGGTGGGGGGACGCAATGAGCAGTTCTTC.

The chain recombines TRBV7-3 with TRBJ1-2; 7 bases map to TRBD1. J lost 6 bases, V lost 1 base, and 8 bases had no gene match. The germline V gene has CDR1 SGHTA and CDR2 FQGTGA. The CDR3 runs to 15 residues. CDR3: CASSLSRDREDGYTF. CDR3 coding DNA: TGTGCCAGCAGCTTAAGCCGAGACAGGGAAGATGGCTACACCTTC.

The chain combines TRBV24-1 with TRBJ2-3, with 10 nucleotides matching TRBD1. Germline V lookup: CDR1 KGHDR, CDR2 SFDVKD. V shed 4 bases, J shed 2 bases, and the junction held 5 bases outside the gene matches. This CDR3 has 16 residues. This CDR3 reads CATSDRTGGLTDTQYF. CDR3 nucleotides: TGTGCCACCAGTGACCGGACAGGGGGGCTCACAGATACGCAGTATTTT.

The chain is built from TRBV24-1 and TRBJ1-5; D is perhaps TRBD1 (5 bases). V was pared by 4 bases and J by 1 base, with 19 bases between. The length of the CDR3 is 18 residues. Germline CDR1 reads KGHDR; CDR2 reads SFDVKD. The CDR3: CATSDRLGWGVSNQPQHF. CDR3 nucleotides: TGTGCCACCAGTGACCGACTAGGGTGGGGCGTGAGCAATCAGCCCCAGCATTTT.

The V gene is TRBV7-3, the J gene TRBJ2-7; maybe TRBD1 (5 bases). Trimming cost V 5 bases and J 6 bases, with 11 bases left between them. The CDR3 length is 12 residues. Germline V gene lookup returns CDR1 SGHTA and CDR2 FQGTGA. Here the CDR3 DNA reads TGTGCCAGCAGCCTTCCCAGGGTCGAGCAGTACTTC. Translated, it gives CASSLPRVEQYF.

The rearrangement uses TRBV18 and TRBJ2-7; 11 positions match TRBD1. CDR3 length: 14 residues. Trimming removed 5 bases from V and 3 bases from J; junction bases left unmatched: 3. The germline CDR1 and CDR2 sequences are KGHSH and LQKENI. The CDR3 is CASSGGTGGYEQYF. The CDR3 DNA follows: TGTGCCAGCTCAGGTGGGACAGGGGGCTACGAGCAGTACTTC. The full variable domain, its missing parts supplied by reference TRBV18 and TRBJ2-7, is NAGVMQNPRHLVRRRGQEARLRCSPMKGHSHVYWYRQLPEEGLKFMVYLQKENIIDESGMPKERFSAEFPKEGPSILRIQQVVRGDSAAYFCASSGGTGGYEQYFGPGTRLTVT.

The chain joins TRBV24-1 to TRBJ1-5, with D tentatively TRBD1 (5 bases). The V end lost 5 bases, the J end lost 3 bases, and 13 bases lay between the germline ends. Germline CDR1 reads KGHDR; CDR2 reads SFDVKD. The CDR3 spans 15 residues. The CDR3 here is CATSGRQGPNQPQHF. The CDR3 DNA is TGTGCCACCAGTGGACGTCAGGGCCCCAATCAGCCCCAGCATTTT.

The chain uses TRBV27 and TRBJ2-7, with 10 bases lining up with TRBD1. This CDR3 has 13 amino acids. The germline V gene encodes CDR1 MNHEY and CDR2 SMNVEV (reference sequence). The V segment lost 8 bases and the J segment 0 bases; nucleotides outside the gene matches: 1. The CDR3 DNA is TGTGCCAGCGGGACAGGGGCCTCCTACGAGCAGTACTTC. It is translated as CASGTGASYEQYF.

This clone showed up just once. J is TRBJ2-3 and V is TRBV5-4; 12 nucleotides align to TRBD2. The germline CDR1 and CDR2 sequences are SGHNT and YYREEE (reference sequence). The CDR3 runs to 16 residues. Germline trimming cut 3 bases from V and 5 bases from J; bases unmatched to any gene: 7. The CDR3 region has the DNA TGTGCCAGCAGCTCACGACTAGCGGGAGTAGGAGATACGCAGTATTTT. It translates to CASSSRLAGVGDTQYF.

This sequence joins TRBV6-2 or TRBV6-3 and TRBJ2-1, with 7 nucleotides matching TRBD1. The CDR3 extends over 17 amino acids. After removal of 2 bases from V and 0 bases from J, the junction contained 7 bases not matched to a gene. Per germline, CDR1 MNHEY and CDR2 SVGEGT. CDR3 coding DNA: TGTGCCAGCAGTTACCTAGTTGGGACAGCCTCCTACAATGAGCAGTTCTTC. This codes for CASSYLVGTASYNEQFF.

CDR3 nucleotides: TGTGCCAGCAGCCGGGAAACAGGGGCAACTAATGAAAAACTGTTTTTT. Its translation is CASSRETGATNEKLFF. The chain carries TRBV4-2 and TRBJ1-4, with TRBD1 matching 7 bases. The CDR3 totals 16 residues. Germline V gene data show CDR1 as LGHNA and CDR2 as YNFKEQ. J lost 0 bases, V lost 4 bases, and 5 bases had no gene match.

This sequence joins TRBV12-3 or TRBV12-4 and TRBJ2-5; TRBD1 matches at 7 bases. The CDR3 runs to 13 residues. Losses at the gene ends were 6 bases for V and 1 base for J; bases not matched to a gene: 2. The CDR3 region has the DNA TGTGCCAGCAGGGGACAGATCCAAGAGACCCAGTACTTC. Amino acid sequence: CASRGQIQETQYF.

This chain connects TRBV21-1 to TRBJ2-5; TRBD2, the table's D call, lacks a check against the DNA. TRBV21-1 is tagged as a pseudogene. CDR3 length: 19 residues. This chain's CDR3 is CASSKVGVVLAGLQETQYF. The CDR3 nucleotides are TGTGCCAGCAGCAAAGTGGGGGTTGTACTAGCGGGGTTACAAGAGACCCAGTACTTC.

This clone appeared a single time. This rearrangement joins TRBV29-1 to TRBJ2-3, with TRBD1 matching 7 bases. The V segment lost 4 bases and the J segment 6 bases; nucleotides outside the gene matches: 10. Germline CDR1 and CDR2: SQVTM and ANQGSEA. The CDR3 length is 14 residues. CDR3 sequence: CSVAEPGQWDTQYF. CDR3 coding DNA: TGCAGCGTTGCGGAACCGGGACAGTGGGATACGCAGTATTTT.

This clone was observed a single time. The CDR3 loop reads CASSSRGENTEAFF. CDR3 sequence (DNA): TGTGCCAGCAGCAGCAGGGGCGAGAACACTGAAGCTTTCTTT. The chain recombines TRBV5-4 with TRBJ1-1, with a possible D match to TRBD1 (6 bases). V was cut by 4 bases and J by 1 base, with 11 bases left in between. CDR1 is SGHNT and CDR2 is YYREEE in the germline V gene (reference sequence). CDR3 length equals 14 residues.

This chain connects TRBV2 to TRBJ1-5, with D perhaps matching TRBD1 (6 bases). With 6 bases removed from V and 5 bases from J, the gap between germline ends came to 17 bases. The CDR3 has 15 residues. Germline V gene sequence: CDR1 SNHLY, CDR2 FYNNEI. The CDR3: CASRGTGHNYQPQHF. The CDR3 DNA is TGTGCCAGCAGGGGAACAGGGCACAATTATCAGCCCCAGCATTTT.

The chain joins TRBV20-1 to TRBJ2-3; D is possibly TRBD2 (6 bases). The CDR3 loop spans 17 amino acids. The V and J ends lost 3 bases and 0 bases respectively, with 19 bases between them. The germline V gene has CDR1 DFQATT and CDR2 SNEGSKA (reference sequence). The CDR3 nucleotides read TGCAGTGCTAGTATTCCAGCTCGGAGGGGTAGCACAGATACGCAGTATTTT. It encodes CSASIPARRGSTDTQYF.

The chain employs TRBV12-3 or TRBV12-4 and TRBJ2-3; no definite D call. The V gene lost 3 bases and the J gene lost 6 bases, with 4 bases spanning the gap. The CDR3 spans 11 residues. The CDR3 sequence is CASSFMDTQYF. The CDR3 DNA reads as TGTGCCAGCAGTTTTATGGATACGCAGTATTTT.

CDR3 in DNA: TGTGCCAGCAGCCCCCGATCCCTAGGGGTTATATCCTACGAGCAGTACTTC. This sequence encodes CASSPRSLGVISYEQYF. This chain joins TRBV13 and TRBJ2-7; D might be TRBD1 (5 bases). The CDR3 totals 17 residues. V was clipped by 5 bases and J by 1 base, with 21 bases between them. From germline, CDR1 is PRHDT and CDR2 FYEKMQ (reference sequence).

This clone was detected only once. The genes are TRBV7-9 and TRBJ1-2; 8 bases line up with TRBD1. J lost 6 bases, V lost 7 bases, and 13 bases had no gene match. CDR1 SEHNR and CDR2 FQNEAQ come from the germline V gene (reference sequence). The CDR3 loop spans 15 amino acids. The CDR3 DNA follows: TGTGCCAGCATCCTTTCCCCTGACAGGGGTGATGGCTACACCTTC. This sequence encodes CASILSPDRGDGYTF.

This clone was counted a few times. The chain links TRBV30 to TRBJ1-6, with D uncertain. The CDR3 runs to 10 residues. Per germline, CDR1 GTSNPN and CDR2 SVGIG (reference sequence). Trimming took off 2 bases at V and 13 bases at J, with 6 bases between the two ends. The CDR3 bases are TGTGCCTGGAGTCCGGGGCCCCTCCACTTT. Its translation is CAWSPGPLHF.

The chain is built from TRBV28 and TRBJ2-3; weak D call: TRBD1 (5 bases). V was cut by 5 bases and J by 5 bases, with 14 bases left in between. CDR1 is MDHEN and CDR2 is SYDVKM in the germline V gene. The CDR3 is 14 amino acids. DNA for the CDR3: TGTGCCAGCAGTCCGCCGACGACAGTAGATACGCAGTATTTT. Its translation: CASSPPTTVDTQYF.

The chain uses TRBV5-6 and TRBJ2-7; D is perhaps TRBD1 (6 bases). The CDR3 runs to 13 residues. The ends were cut back, 0 bases at V and 4 bases at J, with 8 bases in the middle. CDR1 and CDR2 from the germline V gene are SGHDT and YYEEEE. The CDR3 protein is CASSLADRYEQYF. CDR3 coding DNA: TGTGCCAGCAGCTTGGCGGACAGATACGAGCAGTACTTC.